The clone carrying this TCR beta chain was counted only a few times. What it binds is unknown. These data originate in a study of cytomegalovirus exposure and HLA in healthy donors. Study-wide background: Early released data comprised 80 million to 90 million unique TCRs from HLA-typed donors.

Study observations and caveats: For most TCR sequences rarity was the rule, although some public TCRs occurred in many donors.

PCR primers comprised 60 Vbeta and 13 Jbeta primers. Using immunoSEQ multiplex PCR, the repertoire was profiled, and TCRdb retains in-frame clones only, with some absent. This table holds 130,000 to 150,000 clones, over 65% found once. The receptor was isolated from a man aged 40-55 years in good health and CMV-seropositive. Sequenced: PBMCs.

The CDR3 DNA reads as TGTGCCAGCAGGGGCTTGAAGGGGGCTGTGGCTTTCTTT. Encoded protein: CASRGLKGAVAFF. The chain links TRBV6-1 to TRBJ1-1; 7 bases map to TRBD1. Germline values: CDR1 MNHNS, CDR2 SASEGT. The trim removed 6 bases at V and 11 bases at J, leaving 12 bases unmatched. The CDR3 sequence is 13 residues long.